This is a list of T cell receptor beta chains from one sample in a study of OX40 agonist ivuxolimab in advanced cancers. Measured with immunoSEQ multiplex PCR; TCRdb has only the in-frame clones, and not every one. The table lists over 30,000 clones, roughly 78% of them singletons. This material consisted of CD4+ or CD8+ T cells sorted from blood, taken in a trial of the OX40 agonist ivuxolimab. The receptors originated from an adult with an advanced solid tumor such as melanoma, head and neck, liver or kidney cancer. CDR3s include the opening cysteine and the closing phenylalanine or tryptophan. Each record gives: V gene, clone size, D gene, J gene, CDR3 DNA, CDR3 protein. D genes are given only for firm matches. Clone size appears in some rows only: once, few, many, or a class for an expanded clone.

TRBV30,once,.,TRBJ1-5,TGTGCCTGGAGTGTTGGAGGGCATCCCCAGCATTTT,CAWSVGGHPQHF
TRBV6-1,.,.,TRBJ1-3,TGTGCCAGCAGTGAAGTTCAACATGGAAACACCATATATTTT,CASSEVQHGNTIYF
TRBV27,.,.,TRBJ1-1,TGTGCCAGCAGTCTTCTCCCGGGGCCCAACACTGAAGCTTTCTTT,CASSLLPGPNTEAFF
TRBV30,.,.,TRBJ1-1,TGTGCCTGGAGTGTACGGGACCCAATAAGAAAAGCTTTCTTT,CAWSVRDPIRKAFF
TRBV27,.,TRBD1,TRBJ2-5,TGTGCCAGCAGAACATACAAACAGGGGTCGTTCCTAGAGACCCAGTACTTC,CASRTYKQGSFLETQYF
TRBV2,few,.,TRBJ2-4,TGTGCCAGCAAAGAAATCTTGTCCAAAAACATTCAGTACTTC,CASKEILSKNIQYF
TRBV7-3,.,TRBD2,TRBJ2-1,TGTGCCAGCAGCCTCTCGCGGGGGTACAATGAGCAGTTCTTC,CASSLSRGYNEQFF
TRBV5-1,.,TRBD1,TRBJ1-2,TGCGCCAGCAGCCACGGGACAGCGAGTGGTAACTATGGCTACACCTTC,CASSHGTASGNYGYTF
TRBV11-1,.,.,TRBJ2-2,TGTGCCAGCAGCCTATGGGCCCTGGCAACCGGGGAGCTGTTTTTT,CASSLWALATGELFF
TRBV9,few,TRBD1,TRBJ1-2,TGTGCCAGCAGCGGGGACAGGGCCCCAAGAGGCTACACCTTC,CASSGDRAPRGYTF
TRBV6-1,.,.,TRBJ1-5,TGTGCCAGCAGTGAGGGGGCTGATCAGCCCCAGCATTTT,CASSEGADQPQHF
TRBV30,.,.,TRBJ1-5,TGTGCCTGGAGTGTCCTCTCCCCGGATTATAGCAATCAGCCCCAGCATTTT,CAWSVLSPDYSNQPQHF
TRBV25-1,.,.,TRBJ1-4,TGTGCCAGCAATCGGGCTAATGAAAAACTGTTTTTT,CASNRANEKLFF
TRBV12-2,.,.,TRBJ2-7,TGTGCAAGTCGCCCCGGACAGGGGAGGTACGAGCAGTACTTC,CASRPGQGRYEQYF
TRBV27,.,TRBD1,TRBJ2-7,TGTGCCAGCTCTGGCAAACAGGGGGCCACCTACGAGCAGTACTTC,CASSGKQGATYEQYF
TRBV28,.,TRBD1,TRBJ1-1,TGTGCCAGCCTAACCGGGACAGCATCCTCACTGGGGGCTTTCTTT,CASLTGTASSLGAFF
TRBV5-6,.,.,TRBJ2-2,TGTGCCAGCAGCTTAGGACAGAACACCGGGGAGCTGTTTTTT,CASSLGQNTGELFF
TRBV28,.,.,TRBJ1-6,TGTGCCAGCAGTGTAGGGGTTTCACCCCTCCACTTT,CASSVGVSPLHF
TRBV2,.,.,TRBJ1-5,TGTGCCAGCATGGCGGGGCTTAGCAATCAGCCCCAGCATTTT,CASMAGLSNQPQHF
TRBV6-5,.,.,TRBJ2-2,TGTGCCAGCAGAAGACTAGTTGGCGGGGAGCTGTTTTTT,CASRRLVGGELFF
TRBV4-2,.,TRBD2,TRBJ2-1,TGTGCCAGCAGCCAAAGGGGGGGTGGAAAGGGGACTAGCGGCTCCTACAATGAGCAGTTCTTC,CASSQRGGGKGTSGSYNEQFF
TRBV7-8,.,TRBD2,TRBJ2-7,TGTGCCAGCAGCTTAGTTCTAGCGGGGTCCTACGAGCAGTACTTC,CASSLVLAGSYEQYF
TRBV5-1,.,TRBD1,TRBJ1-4,TGCGCCAGCAGCTTGGCGGGACAGGGGATTAATGAAAAACTGTTTTTT,CASSLAGQGINEKLFF
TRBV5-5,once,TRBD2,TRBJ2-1,TGTGCCAGCCTAACCTCCAAGCGGGAGGATTACAATGAGCAGTTCTTC,CASLTSKREDYNEQFF
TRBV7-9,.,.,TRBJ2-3,TGTGCCAGCAGCTTAGACGGCAGGAGCACAGATACGCAGTATTTT,CASSLDGRSTDTQYF
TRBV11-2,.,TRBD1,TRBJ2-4,TGTGCCAGCAGCACCAGAAACAGGGGGAACATTCAGTACTTC,CASSTRNRGNIQYF
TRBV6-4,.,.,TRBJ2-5,TGTGCCAGCAGTCGGACAGCGAAAGAGACCCAGTACTTC,CASSRTAKETQYF
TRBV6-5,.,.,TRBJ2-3,TGTGCCAGCAGTTCAAACGCTCTGTATACGCAGTATTTT,CASSSNALYTQYF
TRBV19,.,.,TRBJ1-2,TGTGCCAGTACCCGCGACAGGTCGAACTATGGCTACACCTTC,CASTRDRSNYGYTF
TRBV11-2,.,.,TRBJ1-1,TGTGCCAGCAGCTTATCGGACGGTTTAATGAACACTGAAGCTTTCTTT,CASSLSDGLMNTEAFF
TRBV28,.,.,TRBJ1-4,TGTGCCAGCAGGGAAACTAATGAAAAACTGTTTTTT,CASRETNEKLFF
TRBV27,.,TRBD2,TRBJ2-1,TGTGCCAGCAGTTCCGAGCGGGGGGGAGGTTGGGAGCAGTTCTTC,CASSSERGGGWEQFF
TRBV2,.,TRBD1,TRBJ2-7,TGTGCCAGCAGTTTGACAGGGGAGCGCGAGCAGTACTTC,CASSLTGEREQYF
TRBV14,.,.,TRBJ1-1,TGTGCCAGCAGCCAAGATAACAGGGCTGGGACTGAAGCTTTCTTT,CASSQDNRAGTEAFF
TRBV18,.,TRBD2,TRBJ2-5,TGTGCCAGCTCACCAGGGACTAGCGGGAGTGTGGGAGAGACCCAGTACTTC,CASSPGTSGSVGETQYF
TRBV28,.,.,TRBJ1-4,TGTGCCAGCAGCCGAGGCCGATCGCTCGCAACTAATGAAAAACTGTTTTTT,CASSRGRSLATNEKLFF
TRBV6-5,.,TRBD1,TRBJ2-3,TGTGCCAGCAGTTATTCAGGGACAGGGTTCGGAGATACGCAGTATTTT,CASSYSGTGFGDTQYF
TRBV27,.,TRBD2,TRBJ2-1,TGTGCCAGCATCCCGAGCGGGGTTAGCTACAATGAGCAGTTCTTC,CASIPSGVSYNEQFF
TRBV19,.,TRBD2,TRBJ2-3,TGTGCCAGTAGTATAAGGTTACTAGCGGGAGATACGCAGTATTTT,CASSIRLLAGDTQYF
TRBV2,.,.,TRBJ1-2,TGTGCCAGCACACGACAAGGACTGGGGAACTATGGCTACACCTTC,CASTRQGLGNYGYTF
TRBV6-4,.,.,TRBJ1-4,TGTGCCAGCGGAACTCGGTCGTTTGAAAAACTGTTTTTT,CASGTRSFEKLFF
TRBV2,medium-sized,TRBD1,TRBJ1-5,TGTGCCAGCAGAACCGGGACAGGAACTCGGCCCCAGCATTTT,CASRTGTGTRPQHF
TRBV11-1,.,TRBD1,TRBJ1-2,TGTGCCAGCAGCCGGGGGACAGTCGACTATGGCTACACCTTC,CASSRGTVDYGYTF
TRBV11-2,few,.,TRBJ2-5,TGTGCCAGCAGCTTGACAGGTCGTTCGGGGACCCAGTACTTC,CASSLTGRSGTQYF
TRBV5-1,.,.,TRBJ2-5,TGCGCCAGCAGCTTGGAAGGGAACCAAGAGACCCAGTACTTC,CASSLEGNQETQYF
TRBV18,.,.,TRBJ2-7,TGTGCCAGCTCATCTCAAGAGGGCGGCCCATACGAGCAGTACTTC,CASSSQEGGPYEQYF
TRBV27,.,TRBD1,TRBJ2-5,TGTGCCAGCAGTTTCCTGACAGGGCAAGAGACCCAGTACTTC,CASSFLTGQETQYF
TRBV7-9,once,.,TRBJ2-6,TGTGCCAGCAGCTTAGTCCGTCTGAATGGGGCCAACGTCCTGACTTTC,CASSLVRLNGANVLTF